The rows below give T cell receptor beta chains drawn from one sample of a study of T cell clonotyping in hematopoietic cell transplantation. TCRdb's table, derived via immunoSEQ multiplex PCR, lists solely in-frame clones and lacks some. The sample has 13,000 or so clones; less than 98% are singletons. The source material was peripheral blood mononuclear cells, sampled 30 days after allogeneic stem cell transplant. The origin of the receptors is a female patient aged 50-65 years who had an allogeneic stem cell transplant from an unrelated donor, so T cells may come from the graft donor. Some clones in this sample may be carry-over from other donors' samples. CDR3s include the opening cysteine and the closing phenylalanine or tryptophan. The order of the fields is CDR3 protein, CDR3 DNA, J gene, D gene, CDR3 length, V gene, clone size. The D gene is left open where the match is weak. A row's size may be missing; if present it is once, few, many or a size class.

CASSPPGQRNSPLHF TGTGCCAGCAGCCCTCCGGGACAGAGGAATTCACCCCTCCACTTT TRBJ1-6 TRBD1 15 TRBV4-2 NA
CASSSPFRGAWDTQYF TGTGCCAGCAGCTCCCCGTTTCGGGGGGCCTGGGATACGCAGTATTTT TRBJ2-3 NA 16 TRBV11-2 NA
CASFLQETQYF TGTGCCAGTTTTCTCCAAGAGACCCAGTACTTC TRBJ2-5 NA 11 TRBV2 NA
CASSLGQGLGAQYF TGTGCCAGCAGTTTAGGTCAGGGCCTCGGGGCCCAGTACTTC TRBJ2-5 NA 14 TRBV27 NA
CASSSRETQYF TGTGCCAGCAGCTCGAGGGAGACCCAGTACTTC TRBJ2-5 NA 11 TRBV11-2 NA
CASSHPTREGPEQYF TGCGCCAGCAGCCATCCTACCCGGGAAGGGCCCGAGCAGTACTTC TRBJ2-7 NA 15 TRBV4-1 NA
CASSSTSSGGTDTQYF TGTGCCAGCAGCTCCACGAGCTCCGGGGGCACAGATACGCAGTATTTT TRBJ2-3 NA 16 TRBV6-6 NA
CSVEGGAAGNYGYTF TGCAGCGTAGAGGGAGGGGCTGCCGGCAACTATGGCTACACCTTC TRBJ1-2 NA 15 TRBV29-1 NA
CASSNSWTANYGYTF TGTGCCAGCAGTAACTCGTGGACAGCCAACTATGGCTACACCTTC TRBJ1-2 NA 15 TRBV6-5 NA
CASSSYRNTEAFF TGTGCCAGCAGCTCCTACAGGAACACTGAAGCTTTCTTT TRBJ1-1 NA 13 TRBV7-3 once
CASRFSGGTGNTIYF TGCGCCAGCAGATTCTCGGGGGGAACGGGAAACACCATATATTTT TRBJ1-3 NA 15 TRBV5-1 NA
CASSSLNYEGYTF TGTGCCAGCAGCTCGTTGAACTATGAGGGCTACACCTTC TRBJ1-2 NA 13 TRBV5-4 NA
CASSSSSTGNTEAFF TGTGCCAGCAGCTCGAGTAGTACAGGGAACACTGAAGCTTTCTTT TRBJ1-1 NA 15 TRBV9 NA
CASSYPGNLGYTF TGTGCCAGCAGTTACCCAGGGAATCTTGGCTACACCTTC TRBJ1-2 NA 13 TRBV6-5 NA
CASSLGSRQGPYGYTF TGTGCCAGCAGCTTAGGCTCCAGACAGGGCCCCTATGGCTACACCTTC TRBJ1-2 TRBD1 16 TRBV11-2 NA
CAWSAQTPLPNYGYTF TGTGCCTGGAGTGCTCAGACACCCTTACCTAACTATGGCTACACCTTC TRBJ1-2 NA 16 TRBV30 NA
CASAGDYGYTF TGTGCCAGCGCGGGGGACTATGGCTACACCTTC TRBJ1-2 NA 11 TRBV18 NA
CACRPLGGGRDEKLFF TGTGCCTGCAGGCCCTTGGGTGGGGGGCGAGATGAAAAACTGTTTTTT TRBJ1-4 NA 16 TRBV30 NA
CASSYWEGSNYGYTF TGTGCCAGCAGTTACTGGGAGGGGTCCAACTATGGCTACACCTTC TRBJ1-2 NA 15 TRBV6-5 NA
CASSGTGGTYNEQFF TGCGCCAGCAGCGGGACGGGGGGAACCTACAATGAGCAGTTCTTC TRBJ2-1 TRBD2 15 TRBV5-1 NA
CASSDRGEGPLHF TGTGCCAGCAGCGACAGGGGAGAGGGACCCCTCCACTTT TRBJ1-6 TRBD1 13 TRBV6-4 NA
CASSYQPGQGAETQYF TGTGCCAGCAGTTACCAGCCGGGACAGGGTGCAGAGACCCAGTACTTC TRBJ2-5 TRBD1 16 TRBV6-6 NA
CASSADRANEKLFF TGTGCCAGCAGTGCCGACAGGGCAAATGAAAAACTGTTTTTT TRBJ1-4 TRBD1 14 TRBV6-5 NA
CSVWTYNYGYTF TGCAGCGTCTGGACCTATAACTATGGCTACACCTTC TRBJ1-2 NA 12 TRBV29-1 NA
CASSPRAGGIDTQYF TGTGCCAGTAGTCCCCGAGCGGGGGGGATTGATACGCAGTATTTT TRBJ2-3 TRBD2 15 TRBV19 NA
CASSSGGGGQPQHF TGTGCCAGCAGCTCAGGGGGCGGCGGTCAGCCCCAGCATTTT TRBJ1-5 TRBD1 14 TRBV7-2 NA
CASSLGGTGGYEQYF TGTGCCAGCAGCTTAGGTGGGACAGGGGGCTACGAGCAGTACTTC TRBJ2-7 TRBD1 15 TRBV7-2 NA
CASRNTEAFF TGTGCCAGCAGGAACACTGAAGCTTTCTTT TRBJ1-1 NA 10 TRBV6-1 few
CASSYSIAGDYGYTF TGTGCCAGCAGTTACTCGATAGCAGGGGACTATGGCTACACCTTC TRBJ1-2 NA 15 TRBV6-5 NA
CASRVEGGSEQYF TGCGCCAGCAGAGTGGAAGGGGGCAGCGAGCAGTACTTC TRBJ2-7 TRBD1 13 TRBV5-1 NA
CASSVTSGTEQYF TGTGCCAGCAGCGTAACGAGTGGGACCGAGCAGTACTTC TRBJ2-7 NA 13 TRBV9 NA
CASSDSTEGDTQYF TGTGCCAGCAGTGACTCCACAGAGGGAGATACGCAGTATTTT TRBJ2-3 NA 14 TRBV6-4 NA
CASSLGGEQFF TGTGCCAGCAGCTTGGGGGGTGAGCAGTTCTTC TRBJ2-1 NA 11 TRBV7-9 NA
CASSQKGTEAFF TGCGCCAGCAGCCAAAAGGGGACTGAAGCTTTCTTT TRBJ1-1 NA 12 TRBV4-1 NA
CASSIRRQNTDTQYF TGTGCCAGTAGTATCCGACGACAGAACACAGATACGCAGTATTTT TRBJ2-3 NA 15 TRBV19 once